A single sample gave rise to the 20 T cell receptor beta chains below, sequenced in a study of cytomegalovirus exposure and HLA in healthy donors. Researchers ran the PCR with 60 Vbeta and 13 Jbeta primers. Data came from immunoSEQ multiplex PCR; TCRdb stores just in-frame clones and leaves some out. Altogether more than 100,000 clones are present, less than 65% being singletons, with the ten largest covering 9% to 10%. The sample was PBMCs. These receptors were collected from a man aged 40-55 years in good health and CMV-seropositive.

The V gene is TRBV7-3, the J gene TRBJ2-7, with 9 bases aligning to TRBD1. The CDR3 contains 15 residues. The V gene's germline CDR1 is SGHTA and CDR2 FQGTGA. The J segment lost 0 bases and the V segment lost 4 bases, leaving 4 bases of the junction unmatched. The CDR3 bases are TGTGCCAGCAGCTGGACAGGGGCGCCCTCCTACGAGCAGTACTTC. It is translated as CASSWTGAPSYEQYF. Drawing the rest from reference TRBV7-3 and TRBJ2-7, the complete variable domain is GAGVSQTPSNKVTEKGKYVELRCDPISGHTALYWYRQSLGQGPEFLIYFQGTGAADDSGLPNDRFFAVRPEGSVSTLKIQRTERGDSAVYLCASSWTGAPSYEQYFGPGTRLTVT.

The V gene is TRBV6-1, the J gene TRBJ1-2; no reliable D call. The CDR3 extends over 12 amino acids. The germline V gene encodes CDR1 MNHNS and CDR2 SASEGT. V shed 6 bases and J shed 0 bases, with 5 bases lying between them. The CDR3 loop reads CASRVANYGYTF. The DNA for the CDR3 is TGTGCCAGCAGAGTAGCTAACTATGGCTACACCTTC.

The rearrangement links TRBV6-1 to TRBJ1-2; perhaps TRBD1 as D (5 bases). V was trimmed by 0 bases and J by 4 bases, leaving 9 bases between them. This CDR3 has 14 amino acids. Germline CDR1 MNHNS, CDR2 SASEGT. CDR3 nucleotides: TGTGCCAGCAGTGAAGCAAGCGGGGGCTATGGCTACACCTTC. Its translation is CASSEASGGYGYTF.

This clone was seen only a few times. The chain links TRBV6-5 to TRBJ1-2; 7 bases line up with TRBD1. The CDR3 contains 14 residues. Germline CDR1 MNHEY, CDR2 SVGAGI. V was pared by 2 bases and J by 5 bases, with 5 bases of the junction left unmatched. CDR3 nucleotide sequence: TGTGCCAGCAGTTACAACGACAGGGTTTATGGCTACACCTTC. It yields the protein CASSYNDRVYGYTF.

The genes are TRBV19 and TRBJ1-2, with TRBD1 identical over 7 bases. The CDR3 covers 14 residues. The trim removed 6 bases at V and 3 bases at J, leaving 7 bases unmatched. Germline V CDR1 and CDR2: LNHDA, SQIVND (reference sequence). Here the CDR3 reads CASRAGTAYYGYTF. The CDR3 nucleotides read TGTGCCAGTAGGGCCGGGACAGCATACTATGGCTACACCTTC.

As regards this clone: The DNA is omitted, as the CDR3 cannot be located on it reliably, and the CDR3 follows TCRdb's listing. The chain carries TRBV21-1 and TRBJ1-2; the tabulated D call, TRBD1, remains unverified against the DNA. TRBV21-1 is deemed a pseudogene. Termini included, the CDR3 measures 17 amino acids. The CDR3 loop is CASSKVASGTGGSGYTF.

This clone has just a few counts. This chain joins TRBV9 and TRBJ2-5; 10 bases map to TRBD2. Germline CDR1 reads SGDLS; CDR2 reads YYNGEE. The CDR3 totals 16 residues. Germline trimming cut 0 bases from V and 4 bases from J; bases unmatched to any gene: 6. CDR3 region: CASSVEAGGRGETQYF. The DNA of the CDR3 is TGTGCCAGCAGCGTAGAAGCGGGGGGGCGGGGAGAGACCCAGTACTTC.

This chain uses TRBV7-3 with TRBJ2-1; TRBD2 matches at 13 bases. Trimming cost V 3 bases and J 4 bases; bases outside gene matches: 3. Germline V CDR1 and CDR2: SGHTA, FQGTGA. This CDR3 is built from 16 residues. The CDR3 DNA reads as TGTGCCAGCAGCTTCCCGGGACTAGCGGGATACAATGAGCAGTTCTTC. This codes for CASSFPGLAGYNEQFF.

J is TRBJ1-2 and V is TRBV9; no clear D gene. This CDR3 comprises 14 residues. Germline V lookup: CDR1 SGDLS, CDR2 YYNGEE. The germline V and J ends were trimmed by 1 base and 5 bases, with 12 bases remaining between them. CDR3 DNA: TGTGCCAGCAGCGTACCCCCACTCGGGTATGGCTACACCTTC. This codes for CASSVPPLGYGYTF.

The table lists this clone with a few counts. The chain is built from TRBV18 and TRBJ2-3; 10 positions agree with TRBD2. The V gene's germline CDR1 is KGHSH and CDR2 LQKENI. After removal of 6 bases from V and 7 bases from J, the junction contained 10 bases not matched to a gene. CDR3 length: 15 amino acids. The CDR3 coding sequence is TGTGCCAGCTCCCGAAGGGCTAGCGGGAGTAATACGCAGTATTTT. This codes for CASSRRASGSNTQYF.

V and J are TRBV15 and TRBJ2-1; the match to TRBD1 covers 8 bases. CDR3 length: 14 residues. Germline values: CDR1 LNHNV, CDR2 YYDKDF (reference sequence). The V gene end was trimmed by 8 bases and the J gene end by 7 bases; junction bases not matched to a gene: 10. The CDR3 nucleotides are TGTGCCACCGGACCCGGGACAGGACGGAATGAGCAGTTCTTC. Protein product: CATGPGTGRNEQFF.

DNA for the CDR3: TGTGCCATCAGTGACCCCACAGGGGGCGCGGAGACCCAGTACTTC. This gives the protein CAISDPTGGAETQYF. The V gene is TRBV10-3, the J gene TRBJ2-5; 9 bases map to TRBD1. The CDR3 has 15 amino acids. Per the germline V gene, CDR1 is ENHRY and CDR2 is SYGVKD. V shed 3 bases and J 5 bases; nucleotides not matched to a gene: 7.

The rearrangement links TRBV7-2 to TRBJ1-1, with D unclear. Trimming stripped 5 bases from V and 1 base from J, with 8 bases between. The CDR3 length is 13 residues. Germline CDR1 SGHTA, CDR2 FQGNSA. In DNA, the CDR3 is TGTGCCAGCAGCCCCCGACAGAACACTGAAGCTTTCTTT. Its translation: CASSPRQNTEAFF.

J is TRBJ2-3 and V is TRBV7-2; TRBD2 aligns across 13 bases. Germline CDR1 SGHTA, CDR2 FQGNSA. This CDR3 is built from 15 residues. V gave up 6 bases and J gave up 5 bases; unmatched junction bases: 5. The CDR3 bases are TGTGCCAGCAGGAGGACTAGCGGGAGAGTAGATACGCAGTATTTT. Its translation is CASRRTSGRVDTQYF.

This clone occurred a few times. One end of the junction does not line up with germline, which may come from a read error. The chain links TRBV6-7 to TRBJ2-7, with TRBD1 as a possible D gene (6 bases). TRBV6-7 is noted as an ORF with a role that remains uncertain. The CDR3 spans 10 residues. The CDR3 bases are TGTGCCAGCATCGACAGGATGGTGGACTTC. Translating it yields CASIDRMVDF.

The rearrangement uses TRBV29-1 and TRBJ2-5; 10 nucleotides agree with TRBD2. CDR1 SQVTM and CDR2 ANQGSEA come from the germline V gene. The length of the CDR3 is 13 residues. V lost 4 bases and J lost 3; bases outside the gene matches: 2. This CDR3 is CSVAGTSEETQYF. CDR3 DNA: TGCAGCGTTGCCGGGACTAGCGAAGAGACCCAGTACTTC. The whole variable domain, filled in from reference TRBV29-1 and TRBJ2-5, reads SAVISQKPSRDICQRGTSLTIQCQVDSQVTMMFWYRQQPGQSLTLIATANQGSEATYESGFVIDKFPISRPNLTFSTLTVSNMSPEDSSIYLCSVAGTSEETQYFGPGTRLLVL.

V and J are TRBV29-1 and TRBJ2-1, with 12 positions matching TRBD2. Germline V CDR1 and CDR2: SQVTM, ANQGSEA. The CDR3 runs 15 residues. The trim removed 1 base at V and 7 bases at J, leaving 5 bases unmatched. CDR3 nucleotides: TGCAGCGTTGAAGGACTAGCGGGAGTTCAGAATGAGCAGTTCTTC. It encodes CSVEGLAGVQNEQFF.

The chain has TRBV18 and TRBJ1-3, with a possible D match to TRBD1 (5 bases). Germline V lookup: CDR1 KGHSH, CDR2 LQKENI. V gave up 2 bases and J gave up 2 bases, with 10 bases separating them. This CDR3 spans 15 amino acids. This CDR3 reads CASSPRTTTGNTIYF. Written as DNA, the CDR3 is TGTGCCAGCTCACCAAGGACAACGACTGGAAACACCATATATTTT.

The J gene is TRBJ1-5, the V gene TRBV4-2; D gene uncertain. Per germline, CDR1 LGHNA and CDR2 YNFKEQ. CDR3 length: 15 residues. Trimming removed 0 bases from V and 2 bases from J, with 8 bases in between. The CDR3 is CASSQDYRGNQPQHF. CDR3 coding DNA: TGTGCCAGCAGCCAAGATTACAGAGGCAATCAGCCCCAGCATTTT.

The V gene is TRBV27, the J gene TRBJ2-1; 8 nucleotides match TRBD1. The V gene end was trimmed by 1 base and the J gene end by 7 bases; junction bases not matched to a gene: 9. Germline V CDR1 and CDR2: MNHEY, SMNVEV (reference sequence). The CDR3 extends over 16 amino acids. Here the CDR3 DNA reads TGTGCCAGCAGTTTATATCTGCAGGGGGCAAAGAATGAGCAGTTCTTC. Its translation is CASSLYLQGAKNEQFF.